One and the same sample provided the 18 T cell receptor beta chains below, sequenced in a study of shared clonotypes between healthy human individuals. CD45RO-negative CD8 cells positively selected for CCR7 made up the naive population, which excluded terminally differentiated effector memory CD45RA+ cells. Data came from immunoSEQ multiplex PCR; TCRdb stores just in-frame clones and leaves some out. The sample shows more than 2 million clones, just over 90% of them seen only once. Sequenced: naive CD8+ T cells from PBMCs. Receptors originate from a man in his late teens or twenties in good health. Some clones in this sample may be carry-over from other donors' samples.

J is TRBJ2-1 and V is TRBV5-1, with TRBD2 matching over 14 bases. CDR3 length: 17 amino acids. The germline gives CDR1 SGHRS, CDR2 YFSETQ. V shed 4 bases and J 4 bases; nucleotides not matched to a gene: 7. Here the CDR3 DNA reads TGCGCCAGCAGCATGGGACTAGCGGGAGCGAATTACAATGAGCAGTTCTTC. Protein sequence: CASSMGLAGANYNEQFF.

The chain uses TRBV25-1 and TRBJ2-3; the D gene is possibly TRBD2 (5 bases). V was cut by 4 bases and J by 6 bases, with 14 bases left in between. Germline loops: CDR1 MGHDK, CDR2 SYGVNS. The CDR3 totals 14 residues. The CDR3 reads CASSARDRGDTQYF. The CDR3 DNA sequence: TGTGCCAGCAGTGCGCGCGACCGAGGGGATACGCAGTATTTT.

This clone was seen more than once but under ten times. The chain carries TRBV27 and TRBJ2-4; a possible D gene is TRBD2 (6 bases). V lost 3 bases and J 3 bases, leaving 9 bases between the germline ends. Germline CDR1 is MNHEY and CDR2 is SMNVEV (reference sequence). CDR3 length: 14 amino acids. This chain's CDR3 is CASSFGGVKNIQYF. CDR3 nucleotide sequence: TGTGCCAGCAGTTTTGGCGGGGTCAAAAACATTCAGTACTTC.

The rearrangement links TRBV28 to TRBJ1-1; 7 nucleotides agree with TRBD1. V was pared by 8 bases and J by 1 base, with 1 base of the junction left unmatched. This CDR3 comprises 12 residues. Looked up from germline, CDR1 is MDHEN and CDR2 is SYDVKM. The CDR3: CASGDRNTEAFF. The CDR3 DNA is TGTGCCAGCGGGGACAGGAACACTGAAGCTTTCTTT.

The CDR3 DNA is TGTGCCAGCAGCCCACCGGCACAAGCCGTACCCTACGAGCAGTACTTC. It translates to CASSPPAQAVPYEQYF. This rearrangement joins TRBV13 to TRBJ2-7; no clear D. The V end lost 5 bases, the J end lost 2 bases, and 19 bases lay between the germline ends. The CDR3 has 16 amino acids. From germline, CDR1 is PRHDT and CDR2 FYEKMQ (reference sequence).

The chain joins TRBV6-1 to TRBJ1-1; 7 bases map to TRBD1. The V and J ends lost 8 bases and 5 bases, in that order; junction bases with no gene match: 11. The germline V gene encodes CDR1 MNHNS and CDR2 SASEGT. The CDR3 extends over 14 amino acids. The CDR3 sequence is CASGQWTGSTEAFF. The CDR3 nucleotides read TGTGCCAGCGGACAATGGACAGGTAGTACTGAAGCTTTCTTT.

The V gene is TRBV19, the J gene TRBJ1-1, with 9 positions matching TRBD1. CDR1 is LNHDA, CDR2 SQIVND, per germline (reference sequence). The CDR3 has 15 amino acids. V dropped 6 bases and J dropped 6; count of bases not matched to a gene: 11. In DNA form, the CDR3 reads TGTGCCAGTAGATATAAAACAGGGGGCGGGCCTGAAGCTTTCTTT. Translated, it gives CASRYKTGGGPEAFF.

The DNA of the CDR3 is TGTGCCAGCAGCTTTTTCATTCCAACCAACACTGAAGCTTTCTTT. Translating gives CASSFFIPTNTEAFF. The chain has TRBV7-2 and TRBJ1-1; D is unclear. Germline V gives CDR1 SGHTA, CDR2 FQGNSA. The ends were cut back, 3 bases at V and 2 bases at J, with 13 bases in the middle. The CDR3 is 15 amino acids.

The V call is TRBV7-3, the J call TRBJ2-7; D may be TRBD1 or TRBD2 (5 bases each). With 6 bases removed from V and 4 bases from J, the gap between germline ends came to 13 bases. Germline V gene data show CDR1 as SGHTA and CDR2 as FQGTGA. This CDR3 contains 13 residues. The CDR3 coding sequence is TGTGCCAGCAGTCCGGGACCAACATACGAGCAGTACTTC. This translates into CASSPGPTYEQYF.

The rearrangement joins TRBV27 to TRBJ2-1; possible D gene TRBD2, 6 bases. V was pared by 5 bases and J by 10 bases, with 12 bases between. CDR1 and CDR2 from the germline V gene are MNHEY and SMNVEV (reference sequence). The length of the CDR3 is 12 residues. Here the CDR3 reads CASSARGSEQFF. The CDR3 nucleotides are TGTGCCAGCAGTGCCCGGGGGTCGGAGCAGTTCTTC.

The chain combines TRBV4-1 with TRBJ2-1; no firm D call. The length of the CDR3 is 12 residues. V was shortened by 0 bases and J by 10 bases, with 7 bases between the two germline ends. Germline V gene lookup returns CDR1 MGHRA and CDR2 YSYEKL. This CDR3 is CASSQERREQFF. In DNA form, the CDR3 reads TGCGCCAGCAGCCAAGAAAGACGGGAGCAGTTCTTC.

The genes are TRBV7-9 and TRBJ2-5, with TRBD2 matching 10 bases. The ends lost 2 bases at V and 5 bases at J; junction bases unmatched: 8. This CDR3 region has 16 residues. Germline values: CDR1 SEHNR, CDR2 FQNEAQ (reference sequence). DNA of the CDR3: TGTGCCAGCAGCTTATTTAGCGGGAGGCCGGGGGAGACCCAGTACTTC. It is translated as CASSLFSGRPGETQYF. The full variable domain, in which reference TRBV7-9 and TRBJ2-5 provide the parts outside the CDR3, is DTGVSQNPRHKITKRGQNVTFRCDPISEHNRLYWYRQTLGQGPEFLTYFQNEAQLEKSRLLSDRFSAERPKGSFSTLEIQRTEQGDSAMYLCASSLFSGRPGETQYFGPGTRLLVL.

J is TRBJ2-7 and V is TRBV7-3; 13 bases agree with TRBD2. V shed 5 bases, J shed 2 bases, and the junction held 3 bases outside the gene matches. The CDR3 runs 15 residues. Per the germline V gene, CDR1 is SGHTA and CDR2 is FQGTGA. The CDR3 reads CASSLGLAGAYEQYF. The CDR3 DNA reads TGTGCCAGCAGCCTCGGACTAGCGGGAGCCTACGAGCAGTACTTC. Looking up the rest from reference TRBV7-3 and TRBJ2-7 gives the full variable domain: GAGVSQTPSNKVTEKGKYVELRCDPISGHTALYWYRQSLGQGPEFLIYFQGTGAADDSGLPNDRFFAVRPEGSVSTLKIQRTERGDSAVYLCASSLGLAGAYEQYFGPGTRLTVT.

This chain connects TRBV7-2 to TRBJ2-3; 16 positions match TRBD2. Germline lookup yields CDR1 SGHTA and CDR2 FQGNSA. Trimming at V came to 2 bases and at J to 4 bases, leaving 9 bases not matched to a gene. The CDR3 has 19 residues. CDR3: CASSLFGTSGRAVADTQYF. The CDR3 bases are TGTGCCAGCAGCTTATTTGGGACTAGCGGGAGGGCCGTTGCAGATACGCAGTATTTT.

The CDR3 here is CASSKQATSYNEQFF. CDR3 DNA sequence: TGTGCCAGCAGCAAACAGGCGACCTCCTACAATGAGCAGTTCTTC. The gene calls are TRBV9 and TRBJ2-1; possible D gene TRBD1, 5 bases. CDR1 is SGDLS and CDR2 is YYNGEE in the germline V gene. This CDR3 is built from 15 residues. Trimming removed 4 bases from V and 0 bases from J, with 11 bases in between.

The table lists this clone with a count of one. The rearrangement uses TRBV4-1 and TRBJ2-5; D is unresolved. The CDR3 length is 15 residues. The germline V gene encodes CDR1 MGHRA and CDR2 YSYEKL. The ends were cut back, 2 bases at V and 1 base at J, with 11 bases in the middle. In DNA form, the CDR3 reads TGCGCCAGCAGCCAACTCCATAGCAGCCAAGAGACCCAGTACTTC. Its translation is CASSQLHSSQETQYF.

The chain links TRBV18 to TRBJ2-1; 11 bases match TRBD2. This CDR3 region has 17 residues. The ends lost 3 bases at V and 4 bases at J; junction bases unmatched: 8. Germline CDR1 KGHSH, CDR2 LQKENI. This CDR3 is CASSPPFIAGGYNEQFF. The CDR3, as DNA: TGTGCCAGCTCACCCCCCTTCATAGCGGGAGGGTACAATGAGCAGTTCTTC.

The chain links TRBV10-3 to TRBJ2-7; tentative D call: TRBD2 (5 bases). The CDR3 totals 13 residues. The ends were cut back, 6 bases at V and 3 bases at J, with 12 bases in the middle. Germline CDR1 reads ENHRY; CDR2 reads SYGVKD. The CDR3 nucleotides read TGTGCCATCAGCCCGGGGAATAACTACGAGCAGTACTTC. Protein product: CAISPGNNYEQYF.